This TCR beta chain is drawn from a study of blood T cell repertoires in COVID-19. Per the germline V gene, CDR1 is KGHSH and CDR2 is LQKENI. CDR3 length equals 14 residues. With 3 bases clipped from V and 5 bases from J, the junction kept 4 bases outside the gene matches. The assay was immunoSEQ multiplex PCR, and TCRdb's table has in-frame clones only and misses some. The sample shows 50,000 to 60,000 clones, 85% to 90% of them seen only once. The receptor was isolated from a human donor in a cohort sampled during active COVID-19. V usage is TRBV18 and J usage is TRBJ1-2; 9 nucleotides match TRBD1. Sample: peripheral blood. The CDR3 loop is CASSPGDRAYGYTF. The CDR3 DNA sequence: TGTGCCAGCTCACCGGGGGACAGGGCATATGGCTACACCTTC.